Presented here are 15 T cell receptor beta chains from one specimen sequenced in a study of metastatic and nonmetastatic thyroid tumors. Ahead of thyroid surgery, no patient had received treatment of any kind. Through MiXCR, TCRdb re-clonotyped the PCR reads. The table shows around 15,000 clones, with 25% to 35% occurring only once. What was sequenced was blood. Receptors originate from a female donor with papillary thyroid cancer or a benign thyroid nodule (not recorded which). Some clones in this sample may be carry-over from other donors' samples.

This clone is categorized as medium-sized. V and J are TRBV18 and TRBJ1-4, with D unresolved. CDR1 is KGHSH and CDR2 is LQKENI in the germline V gene. The V and J ends lost 3 bases and 7 bases respectively, with 3 bases between them. This CDR3 region has 11 residues. Here the CDR3 DNA reads TGTGCCAGCTCACCGGGTGAAAAACTGTTTTTT. Amino acids: CASSPGEKLFF.

The rearrangement uses TRBV3-1 and TRBJ2-7, with unresolved D. The germline V gene encodes CDR1 LGHDT and CDR2 YNNKEL (reference sequence). V lost 4 bases, J lost 6 bases, and 13 bases lay in between. The CDR3 covers 13 residues. CDR3 nucleotides: TGTGCCAGCAGCCTCGGGCGATCGGGCGAGCAGTACTTC. Translating it yields CASSLGRSGEQYF.

This clone is categorized as medium-sized. The chain has TRBV5-1 and TRBJ2-1; D is ambiguous. The CDR3 loop spans 13 amino acids. The germline V gene has CDR1 SGHRS and CDR2 YFSETQ. V was shortened by 0 bases and J by 2 bases, with 3 bases between the two germline ends. CDR3 bases: TGCGCCAGCAGCTTGGGACCCTACAATGAGCAGTTCTTC. Amino acids: CASSLGPYNEQFF.

This clone is medium-sized by share. This sequence joins TRBV27 and TRBJ1-2; a weak D match, TRBD1 (6 bases). CDR3 length equals 12 residues. The germline CDR1 and CDR2 sequences are MNHEY and SMNVEV (reference sequence). Trimming shortened V by 9 bases and J by 4 bases, and 12 bases separated the two germline ends. DNA of the CDR3: TGTGCCAGTAGGGAGGGGGGCTATGGCTACACCTTC. As protein: CASREGGYGYTF.

This clone showed up just a few times. This chain connects TRBV2 to TRBJ2-2, with 7 nucleotides matching TRBD1. V lost 4 bases, J lost 3 bases, and 5 bases stayed unmatched. The CDR3 spans 15 residues. The germline V gene has CDR1 SNHLY and CDR2 FYNNEI. This CDR3 is CASSVRGSDTGELFF. The CDR3 DNA reads TGTGCCAGCAGTGTCAGGGGGTCGGACACCGGGGAGCTGTTTTTT.

The rearrangement uses TRBV30 and TRBJ1-5; D gene ambiguous. CDR3 length equals 13 residues. V was clipped by 1 base and J by 4 bases, with 8 bases between them. Germline-derived CDR1 and CDR2 are GTSNPN and SVGIG (reference sequence). In DNA, the CDR3 is TGTGCCTGGAGTGGTCAGCCGAATCAGCCCCAGCATTTT. Protein: CAWSGQPNQPQHF.

V and J are TRBV6-5 and TRBJ1-1, with D hard to call. The ends were cut back, 2 bases at V and 5 bases at J, with 15 bases in the middle. The CDR3 loop spans 15 amino acids. Per germline, CDR1 MNHEY and CDR2 SVGAGI. CDR3 sequence reads: CASSYGGLEVTEAFF. Written as DNA, the CDR3 is TGTGCCAGCAGTTACGGTGGCCTGGAGGTAACTGAAGCTTTCTTT.

By share of the sample, this clone is medium-sized (0.01 to 0.1%). The chain recombines TRBV2 with TRBJ1-6; D gene uncertain. The CDR3 is 14 residues long. CDR1 is SNHLY and CDR2 is FYNNEI in the germline V gene. Trimming removed 5 bases from V and 0 bases from J, with 5 bases in between. The CDR3 coding sequence is TGTGCCAGCAGTTTGAGCTCCTATAATTCACCCCTCCACTTT. It is translated as CASSLSSYNSPLHF.

In its sample, this clone ranks as medium-sized. The gene calls are TRBV9 and TRBJ1-2; 11 nucleotides match TRBD1. This CDR3 contains 14 residues. CDR1 and CDR2 from the germline V gene are SGDLS and YYNGEE. Unmatched junction bases numbered 5, after V lost 6 bases and J lost 4 bases. The CDR3 protein is CASTWTGGSYGYTF. DNA of the CDR3: TGTGCCAGCACCTGGACAGGGGGCAGCTATGGCTACACCTTC.

By sample fraction, this clone is medium-sized. V gene TRBV7-9 combines with J gene TRBJ2-1; D gene unclear. The CDR3 is made up of 17 amino acids. CDR1 and CDR2 from the germline V gene are SEHNR and FQNEAQ (reference sequence). The V gene lost 4 bases and the J gene lost 5 bases, with 21 bases spanning the gap. CDR3 amino acids: CASSSISRSTGDNEQFF. CDR3 nucleotide sequence: TGTGCCAGCAGCTCCATTAGCCGCTCGACGGGCGACAATGAGCAGTTCTTC.

Of note for this clone: The junction departs from the called germline gene at one end, perhaps through a read error. The V gene is TRBV7-9, the J gene TRBJ2-5, with TRBD2 matching 11 bases. Germline CDR1 and CDR2: SEHNR and FQNEAQ (reference sequence). The CDR3 is 15 residues long. The chain's CDR3 is CASSQTGLAEDTQYF. In nucleotides, the CDR3 is TGCGCCAGCAGCCAAACGGGACTAGCGGAAGATACCCAGTACTTC.

This clone was seen only a few times. The chain combines TRBV24-1 with TRBJ2-1, with unresolved D. Germline V CDR1 and CDR2: KGHDR, SFDVKD. Trimming took 5 bases from V and 9 from J, leaving 13 bases between them. This CDR3 is built from 13 residues. The CDR3: CATSAGPTLEQFF. The CDR3 nucleotides read TGTGCCACCAGTGCAGGACCCACACTTGAGCAGTTCTTC.

The gene calls are TRBV7-9 and TRBJ2-3; D is unclear. V dropped 4 bases and J dropped 6 bases, with 11 bases sitting between them. The CDR3 has 13 amino acids. The germline gives CDR1 SEHNR, CDR2 FQNEAQ (reference sequence). The CDR3 loop is CASSYSEGDTQYF. The CDR3 nucleotides read TGTGCCAGCAGCTACTCTGAAGGGGATACGCAGTATTTT.

This clone has just one count. One junction end does not reproduce the germline sequence, and a read error may be involved. V and J are TRBV27 and TRBJ2-4, with a possible D match to TRBD1 (6 bases). The germline V gene encodes CDR1 MNHEY and CDR2 SMNVEV (reference sequence). The CDR3 has 15 amino acids. The CDR3 loop reads CDSMGLRTVFNIQYF. DNA of the CDR3: TGTGACAGCATGGGGCTACGGACAGTATTTAACATTCAGTACTTC.

In its sample, this clone ranks as medium-sized. The rearrangement joins TRBV6-5 to TRBJ2-7, with D possibly matching TRBD2 (6 bases). V was trimmed by 2 bases and J by 4 bases, leaving 18 bases between them. CDR3 size: 16 residues. CDR1 and CDR2 from the germline V gene are MNHEY and SVGAGI. The CDR3 spells CASSYGAGSWFYEQYF. In DNA form, the CDR3 reads TGTGCCAGCAGTTACGGGGCGGGGTCTTGGTTTTACGAGCAGTACTTC.